This T cell receptor (beta chain) derives from a study of T cells in Graves' hyperthyroidism and ophthalmopathy. Overall study results and limits: By a 13 V-J model, ophthalmopathy was set apart from stable hyperthyroidism. Most expanded thyroid clonotypes above 0.001 also appeared in blood. Ophthalmopathy was model-predicted a median 6.5 months pre-onset.

About this clonotype: Its target is unknown.

Trimming pared 6 bases from V and 3 bases from J, leaving 12 bases between. Germline assignment: CDR1 SEHNR and CDR2 FQNEAQ (reference sequence). This CDR3 comprises 14 residues. Amplified TCR beta CDR3 regions derived from RNA transcripts. HTBI primers were the set used in a first-round RT-PCR of the TCR CDR3. TCRdb processed the multiplex PCR reads anew with MiXCR; each CDR3 protein has one entry. The sample has just under 750,000 distinct CDR3 sequences, approximately 40% seen once. Out of approximately 10 ml of fresh peripheral blood came the PBMCs. The TCR sequence derives from a woman aged 40 to 49 with Graves' hyperthyroidism. Sequencing was carried out using blood. The chain combines TRBV7-9 with TRBJ1-5, with D unresolved. CDR3 sequence: CASSLKNLNQPQHF. The CDR3 bases are TGTGCCAGCAGTTTAAAGAACCTCAATCAGCCCCAGCATTTT. Looking up the rest from reference TRBV7-9 and TRBJ1-5 gives the full variable domain: DTGVSQNPRHKITKRGQNVTFRCDPISEHNRLYWYRQTLGQGPEFLTYFQNEAQLEKSRLLSDRFSAERPKGSFSTLEIQRTEQGDSAMYLCASSLKNLNQPQHFGDGTRLSIL.